The 28 T cell receptor beta chains given below trace back to one sample, sequenced in a study of cytomegalovirus exposure and HLA in healthy donors. The PCR contained 60 Vbeta and 13 Jbeta primers. Profiled with immunoSEQ multiplex PCR; TCRdb holds only in-frame clones, not every one. The table has under 200,000 clones, roughly 84% seen once. Sequencing input: PBMCs. Receptor source: a woman aged 45-59 years in good health and CMV-seropositive.

The chain combines TRBV5-6 with TRBJ2-4; 9 positions match TRBD1. With 0 bases clipped from V and 6 bases from J, the junction kept 7 bases outside the gene matches. This CDR3 region has 16 residues. The V gene's germline CDR1 is SGHDT and CDR2 YYEEEE. The CDR3 reads CASSLGTGVGGNIQYF. CDR3 DNA sequence: TGTGCCAGCAGCTTGGGGACAGGGGTTGGGGGAAACATTCAGTACTTC.

The chain uses TRBV25-1 and TRBJ2-1; unclear D gene. CDR3 length equals 11 residues. Trimming took off 6 bases at V and 7 bases at J, with 7 bases between the two ends. Germline loops: CDR1 MGHDK, CDR2 SYGVNS. CDR3 region: CASRVENEQFF. The CDR3 region has the DNA TGTGCCAGCAGGGTGGAGAATGAGCAGTTCTTC. The full variable domain, completed using reference TRBV25-1 and TRBJ2-1, is EADIYQTPRYLVIGTGKKITLECSQTMGHDKMYWYQQDPGMELHLIHYSYGVNSTEKGDLSSESTVSRIRTEHFPLTLESARPSHTSQYLCASRVENEQFFGPGTRLTVL.

J is TRBJ1-1 and V is TRBV11-3; 9 bases map to TRBD1. CDR3 length: 15 residues. The V gene's germline CDR1 is SGHNT and CDR2 YENEEA. V was clipped by 5 bases and J by 3 bases; unmatched bases: 7. CDR3 protein: CASSTVTGGYTEAFF. CDR3 bases: TGTGCCAGCAGCACCGTGACAGGGGGATACACTGAAGCTTTCTTT.

The chain employs TRBV29-1 and TRBJ1-2; possibly TRBD1 for D (6 bases). The CDR3 is 14 residues long. Between the trimmed V and J ends, which lost 5 bases and 8 bases, there was a span of 21 bases. Looked up from germline, CDR1 is SQVTM and CDR2 is ANQGSEA. CDR3 coding DNA: TGCAGCGTTACCGGGACATCGGGTTTGGAAGGCTACACCTTC. It codes for CSVTGTSGLEGYTF.

The chain uses TRBV27 and TRBJ2-5; the match to TRBD1 covers 9 bases. Germline V CDR1 and CDR2: MNHEY, SMNVEV (reference sequence). The J segment lost 8 bases and the V segment lost 5 bases, leaving 15 bases of the junction unmatched. The CDR3 sequence is 16 residues long. CDR3 in amino acids: CASSPQRGQGPLTQYF. CDR3 nucleotide sequence: TGTGCCAGCAGTCCCCAGCGGGGACAGGGTCCCCTAACCCAGTACTTC.

V and J are TRBV19 and TRBJ2-7; the match to TRBD1 covers 8 bases. The V gene end was trimmed by 5 bases and the J gene end by 2 bases; junction bases not matched to a gene: 5. Germline values: CDR1 LNHDA, CDR2 SQIVND (reference sequence). This CDR3 has 14 residues. The CDR3 reads CASSPRTGTYEQYF. The CDR3, as DNA: TGTGCCAGTAGTCCACGGACAGGGACCTACGAGCAGTACTTC.

V gene TRBV7-2 combines with J gene TRBJ1-3; D is undetermined. Looked up from germline, CDR1 is SGHTA and CDR2 is FQGNSA. V lost 1 base, J lost 16 bases, and 23 bases lay in between. The CDR3 extends over 15 amino acids. The CDR3 nucleotides are TGTGCCAGCAGCTTAGTGCCAGGTTCCGAGTCGGTTTATTATTTT. Residues: CASSLVPGSESVYYF.

The V and J genes are TRBV2 and TRBJ2-6; D remains unclear. Germline CDR1 SNHLY, CDR2 FYNNEI. The CDR3 runs 14 residues. V was trimmed by 5 bases and J by 2 bases, leaving 7 bases between them. The chain's CDR3 is CASSPIAGANVLTF. The CDR3 DNA reads TGTGCCAGCAGTCCAATTGCTGGGGCCAACGTCCTGACTTTC.

V usage is TRBV12-5 and J usage is TRBJ2-7; 12 bases agree with TRBD1. This CDR3 has 20 amino acids. J gave up 4 bases and V 5 bases, and 21 bases lay outside the gene matches. Looked up from germline, CDR1 is LGHNT and CDR2 is FRNRAP. The CDR3 bases are TGTGCTAGTGGTGTCCCCACCTCGAGGGCTCCGGGACAGGGGGCTTACGAGCAGTACTTC. Its translation: CASGVPTSRAPGQGAYEQYF.

This clone was seen just once. The chain couples TRBV6-5 to TRBJ1-5; 7 bases match TRBD1. V dropped 6 bases and J dropped 2; count of bases not matched to a gene: 7. The V gene's germline CDR1 is MNHEY and CDR2 SVGAGI. The CDR3 has 15 residues. The CDR3 sequence: CASSVQGSGNQPQHF. Here the CDR3 DNA reads TGTGCCAGCAGCGTACAGGGGAGCGGCAATCAGCCCCAGCATTTT.

The rearrangement links TRBV11-2 to TRBJ1-1; TRBD1 might be the D (5 bases). V lost 1 base, J lost 5 bases, and 14 bases lay in between. The CDR3 is 15 amino acids. Germline V gene lookup returns CDR1 SGHAT and CDR2 FQNNGV. DNA of the CDR3: TGTGCCAGCAGCTTAGGCTCAGGGCATTCGACTGAAGCTTTCTTT. Residues: CASSLGSGHSTEAFF.

This clone appeared once. This chain links TRBV9 with TRBJ2-1; 11 bases are a match to TRBD2. Germline V gene data show CDR1 as SGDLS and CDR2 as YYNGEE. This CDR3 is 15 amino acids long. The junction had 6 bases not matched to a gene; V was cut back by 3 bases and J by 7 bases. The CDR3 DNA follows: TGTGCCAGCAGCGCAACTAGCGGGGGTTTTAATGAGCAGTTCTTC. This codes for CASSATSGGFNEQFF. Full variable domain (missing parts from reference TRBV9 and TRBJ2-1): DSGVTQTPKHLITATGQRVTLRCSPRSGDLSVYWYQQSLDQGLQFLIQYYNGEERAKGNILERFSAQQFPDLHSELNLSSLELGDSALYFCASSATSGGFNEQFFGPGTRLTVL.

This clone has just a few counts. At one end, the junction sequence differs from germline, possibly due to a read error. The chain employs TRBV6-1 and TRBJ2-3, with TRBD2 as a possible D gene (7 bases). Germline CDR1 is MNHNS and CDR2 is SASEGT. There are 13 residues in the CDR3. This CDR3 reads CASSEGGVDTQYF. DNA of the CDR3: TGTGCCAGCAGCGAAGGGGGGGTTGATACGCAGTATTTT.

The rearrangement links TRBV5-1 to TRBJ2-7, with 10 nucleotides matching TRBD2. Trimming at V came to 5 bases and at J to 3 bases, leaving 11 bases not matched to a gene. Germline CDR1 and CDR2: SGHRS and YFSETQ. The CDR3 covers 16 residues. DNA for the CDR3: TGCGCCAGCAGTTCTGCTAGCGGGGGCCGTTTCTACGAGCAGTACTTC. Translated: CASSSASGGRFYEQYF.

J is TRBJ2-7 and V is TRBV7-9; the D gene is possibly TRBD1 (6 bases). The ends were cut back, 5 bases at V and 3 bases at J, with 11 bases in the middle. This CDR3 has 13 amino acids. Germline-derived CDR1 and CDR2 are SEHNR and FQNEAQ (reference sequence). The CDR3 DNA reads as TGTGCCAGCAGCCTGGGGGACATCTACGAGCAGTACTTC. This codes for CASSLGDIYEQYF.

This chain links TRBV7-2 with TRBJ2-3; TRBD2 matches at 14 bases. The V and J ends lost 2 bases and 8 bases, in that order; junction bases with no gene match: 15. CDR3 size: 19 residues. Germline CDR1 SGHTA, CDR2 FQGNSA. CDR3 sequence (DNA): TGTGCCAGCAGCTTAAGGCAAGGACTAGCGGGGGGCGAATCAGCTACGCAGTATTTT. Amino acid sequence: CASSLRQGLAGGESATQYF.

A few counts support this clone. The chain is built from TRBV6-8 and TRBJ2-3; perhaps TRBD2 as D (6 bases). With 10 bases removed from V and 3 bases from J, the gap between germline ends came to 20 bases. CDR3 length: 15 amino acids. Per the germline V gene, CDR1 is MNHGY and CDR2 is SAAAGT. CDR3 sequence: CANTPGLRETDTQYF. CDR3 nucleotide sequence: TGTGCCAATACCCCGGGACTTCGAGAGACAGATACGCAGTATTTT.

This clone was seen only once. V usage is TRBV7-2 and J usage is TRBJ2-5, with 10 bases aligning to TRBD2. This CDR3 contains 15 residues. The germline gives CDR1 SGHTA, CDR2 FQGNSA. The V segment lost 4 bases and the J segment 1 base; nucleotides outside the gene matches: 3. This CDR3 is CASSSLAGAQETQYF. The CDR3 DNA reads as TGTGCCAGCAGCTCTCTAGCGGGGGCCCAAGAGACCCAGTACTTC. Variable domain in full (rest from reference TRBV7-2 and TRBJ2-5): GAGVSQSPSNKVTEKGKDVELRCDPISGHTALYWYRQSLGQGLEFLIYFQGNSAPDKSGLPSDRFSAERTGGSVSTLTIQRTQQEDSAVYLCASSSLAGAQETQYFGPGTRLLVL.

The V gene is TRBV28, the J gene TRBJ1-2, with 7 nucleotides matching TRBD1. In germline, CDR1 is MDHEN, CDR2 SYDVKM. J gave up 5 bases and V 4 bases, and 10 bases lay outside the gene matches. This CDR3 spans 15 amino acids. The CDR3 here is CASSSPSGTDYGYTF. DNA of the CDR3: TGTGCCAGCAGTTCACCATCCGGGACAGATTATGGCTACACCTTC.

This chain joins TRBV5-1 and TRBJ2-5, with 11 positions matching TRBD2. The CDR3 length is 15 residues. Trimming at V came to 5 bases and at J to 2 bases, leaving 5 bases not matched to a gene. Germline CDR1 SGHRS, CDR2 YFSETQ. The CDR3 protein is CASRSSGGWQETQYF. CDR3 nucleotides: TGCGCCAGCAGATCTAGCGGGGGGTGGCAAGAGACCCAGTACTTC.

The chain uses TRBV5-1 and TRBJ1-6, with D possibly matching TRBD1 (5 bases). The CDR3 has 13 amino acids. Trimming took off 4 bases at V and 6 bases at J, with 8 bases between the two ends. In germline, CDR1 is SGHRS, CDR2 YFSETQ. The CDR3 spells CASSDSPNSPLHF. The DNA of the CDR3 is TGCGCCAGCAGCGACAGCCCTAATTCACCCCTCCACTTT.

The chain carries TRBV11-2 and TRBJ2-1; 8 bases map to TRBD2. The CDR3 is made up of 15 amino acids. Germline CDR1 reads SGHAT; CDR2 reads FQNNGV. The ends lost 4 bases at V and 7 bases at J; junction bases unmatched: 9. The CDR3 bases are TGTGCCAGCAGCTCCTTCAGCGGGGGATGGAATGAGCAGTTCTTC. It yields the protein CASSSFSGGWNEQFF.

The chain links TRBV11-3 to TRBJ2-5, with 9 bases matching TRBD1. The CDR3 contains 14 residues. V was pared by 5 bases and J by 2 bases, with 3 bases of the junction left unmatched. Germline CDR1 SGHNT, CDR2 YENEEA. CDR3 in DNA: TGTGCCAGCAGCCACAGGGGGCAACAAGAGACCCAGTACTTC. Translated, it gives CASSHRGQQETQYF.

The chain employs TRBV5-1 and TRBJ1-1; D remains unclear. CDR1 and CDR2 from the germline V gene are SGHRS and YFSETQ. The CDR3 extends over 15 amino acids. Trimming took off 4 bases at V and 3 bases at J, with 16 bases between the two ends. CDR3: CASSVALGSYTEAFF. The DNA for the CDR3 is TGCGCCAGCAGCGTGGCACTAGGCTCTTACACTGAAGCTTTCTTT.

The chain employs TRBV29-1 and TRBJ2-5; perhaps TRBD2 as D (6 bases). The germline V gene encodes CDR1 SQVTM and CDR2 ANQGSEA. CDR3 length: 13 residues. This CDR3 is CSIPGPFPREQYF. The CDR3 DNA follows: TGCAGTATTCCGGGCCCCTTCCCTCGGGAGCAGTACTTC.

The chain carries TRBV28 and TRBJ2-1, with unresolved D. Germline CDR1 and CDR2: MDHEN and SYDVKM. Between the trimmed V and J ends, which lost 5 bases and 8 bases, there was a span of 16 bases. The CDR3 loop spans 14 amino acids. The CDR3 DNA is TGTGCCAGCAGTCCCCCTTCTCTCGAGCATGAGCAGTTCTTC. This encodes CASSPPSLEHEQFF.

This sequence joins TRBV6-6 and TRBJ2-7, with D perhaps TRBD2 (6 bases). V was clipped by 2 bases and J by 0 bases, with 8 bases between them. The germline V gene has CDR1 MNHNY and CDR2 SVGAGI (reference sequence). The CDR3 loop spans 14 amino acids. Here the CDR3 DNA reads TGTGCCAGCAGTTACGGGGGGTACTCCTACGAGCAGTACTTC. Translating gives CASSYGGYSYEQYF.

This clone appeared a single time. The chain couples TRBV5-1 to TRBJ2-2; tentative D call: TRBD2 (5 bases). Trimming stripped 4 bases from V and 0 bases from J, with 10 bases between. CDR1 is SGHRS and CDR2 is YFSETQ in the germline V gene. The CDR3 runs to 15 residues. The CDR3 reads CASSRRGTNTGELFF. The CDR3 DNA sequence: TGCGCCAGCAGCCGCCGAGGGACGAACACCGGGGAGCTGTTTTTT.